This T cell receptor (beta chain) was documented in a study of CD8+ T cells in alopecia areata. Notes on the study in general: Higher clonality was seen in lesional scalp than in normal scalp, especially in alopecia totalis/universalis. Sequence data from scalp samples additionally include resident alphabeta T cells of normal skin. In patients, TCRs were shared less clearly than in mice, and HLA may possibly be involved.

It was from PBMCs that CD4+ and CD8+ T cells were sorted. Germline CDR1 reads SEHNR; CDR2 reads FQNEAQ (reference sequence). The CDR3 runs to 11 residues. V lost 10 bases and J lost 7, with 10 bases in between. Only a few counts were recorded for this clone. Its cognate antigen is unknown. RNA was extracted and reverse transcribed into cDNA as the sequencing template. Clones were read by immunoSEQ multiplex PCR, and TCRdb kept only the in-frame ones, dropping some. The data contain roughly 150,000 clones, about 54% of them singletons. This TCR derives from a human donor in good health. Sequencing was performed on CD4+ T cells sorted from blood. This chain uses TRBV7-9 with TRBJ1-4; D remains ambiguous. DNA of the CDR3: TGTGCCACCAGAGTCCGTGAAAAACTGTTTTTT. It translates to CATRVREKLFF.